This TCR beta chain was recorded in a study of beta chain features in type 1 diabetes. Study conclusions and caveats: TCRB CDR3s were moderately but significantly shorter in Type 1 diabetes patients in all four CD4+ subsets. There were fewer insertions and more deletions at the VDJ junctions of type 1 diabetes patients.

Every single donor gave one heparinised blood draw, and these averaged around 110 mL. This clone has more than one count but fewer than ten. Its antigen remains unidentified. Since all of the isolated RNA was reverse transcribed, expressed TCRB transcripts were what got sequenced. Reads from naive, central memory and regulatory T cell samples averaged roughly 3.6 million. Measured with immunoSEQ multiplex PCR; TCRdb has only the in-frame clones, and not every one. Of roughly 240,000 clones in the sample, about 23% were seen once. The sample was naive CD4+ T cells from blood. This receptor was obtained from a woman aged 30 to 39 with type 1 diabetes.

The CDR3 region is CASSLVNQPQHF. CDR3 sequence (DNA): TGTGCCAGCAGCTTGGTAAATCAGCCCCAGCATTTT. The genes are TRBV5-6 and TRBJ1-5; D remains ambiguous. The CDR3 contains 12 residues. Between the trimmed V and J ends, which lost 0 bases and 4 bases, there was a span of 2 bases. Germline V gives CDR1 SGHDT, CDR2 YYEEEE.